Listed below are T cell receptor beta chains from one sample, sequenced in a study of identifying expanded T cells in peripheral blood. Data came from immunoSEQ multiplex PCR; TCRdb stores just in-frame clones and leaves some out. The sample has about 100,000 clones, approximately 89% seen once. The sample taken for sequencing was blood. The receptors were gathered from a person aged 18 to 70 in good health. CDR3s include the opening cysteine and the closing phenylalanine or tryptophan. D genes are given only for firm matches. The size of a clone is reported for some rows only, either as once, few or many, or as a class for expanded clones.

abundance: -; len: 15; j_gene: TRBJ1-3; d_gene: TRBD1; v_gene: TRBV5-1; CDR3aa: CASSQQGAYGNTIYF; CDR3nt: TGCGCCAGCAGCCAACAGGGGGCTTATGGAAACACCATATATTTT
abundance: -; len: 11; j_gene: TRBJ2-7; d_gene: -; v_gene: TRBV7-9; CDR3aa: CAAGGGYEQYF; CDR3nt: TGTGCCGCGGGCGGAGGGTATGAGCAGTACTTC
abundance: -; len: 11; j_gene: TRBJ2-1; d_gene: -; v_gene: TRBV7-9; CDR3aa: CASSAATEQFF; CDR3nt: TGTGCCAGCAGCGCCGCCACTGAGCAGTTCTTC
abundance: few; len: 15; j_gene: TRBJ2-3; d_gene: TRBD2; v_gene: TRBV10-3; CDR3aa: CAIRDYLAGSDTQYF; CDR3nt: TGTGCCATCAGGGACTATTTAGCGGGATCGGATACGCAGTATTTT
abundance: -; len: 14; j_gene: TRBJ2-2; d_gene: -; v_gene: TRBV29-1; CDR3aa: CSVSPQGSTGELFF; CDR3nt: TGCAGCGTTTCACCCCAGGGATCCACCGGGGAGCTGTTTTTT
abundance: -; len: 14; j_gene: TRBJ2-7; d_gene: -; v_gene: TRBV10-3; CDR3aa: CAISELRIRNEQYF; CDR3nt: TGTGCCATCAGTGAGTTAAGGATCCGGAACGAGCAGTACTTC
abundance: -; len: 14; j_gene: TRBJ2-3; d_gene: TRBD1; v_gene: TRBV28; CDR3aa: CASIRTGLTDTQYF; CDR3nt: TGTGCCAGCATTAGGACAGGGCTCACAGATACGCAGTATTTT
abundance: -; len: 15; j_gene: TRBJ2-1; d_gene: TRBD2; v_gene: TRBV9; CDR3aa: CASSVAGGVGNEQFF; CDR3nt: TGTGCCAGCAGCGTGGCGGGAGGGGTCGGCAATGAGCAGTTCTTC
abundance: -; len: 16; j_gene: TRBJ2-5; d_gene: TRBD1; v_gene: TRBV4-2; CDR3aa: CASSQELTGGWETQYF; CDR3nt: TGTGCCAGCAGCCAAGAGTTAACAGGGGGCTGGGAGACCCAGTACTTC
abundance: -; len: 15; j_gene: TRBJ1-1; d_gene: -; v_gene: TRBV11-2; CDR3aa: CASSLDPAPNTEAFF; CDR3nt: TGTGCCAGCAGCTTAGATCCAGCGCCGAACACTGAAGCTTTCTTT
abundance: -; len: 18; j_gene: TRBJ2-7; d_gene: TRBD2; v_gene: TRBV27; CDR3aa: CASSRPGGANHDSYEQYF; CDR3nt: TGTGCCAGCAGTCGGCCGGGGGGTGCAAATCACGATAGCTACGAGCAGTACTTC
abundance: -; len: 15; j_gene: TRBJ2-5; d_gene: -; v_gene: TRBV7-9; CDR3aa: CASSLEGSAGGAQYF; CDR3nt: TGTGCCAGCAGCTTGGAAGGGTCGGCAGGGGGGGCCCAGTACTTC
abundance: -; len: 14; j_gene: TRBJ1-1; d_gene: -; v_gene: TRBV10-3; CDR3aa: CAIRPGDGNTEAFF; CDR3nt: TGTGCCATCAGACCAGGGGATGGAAACACTGAAGCTTTCTTT
abundance: -; len: 16; j_gene: TRBJ2-5; d_gene: TRBD2; v_gene: TRBV5-1; CDR3aa: CASSLGGGRRGETQYF; CDR3nt: TGCGCCAGCAGCTTGGGCGGCGGGAGAAGAGGAGAGACCCAGTACTTC
abundance: -; len: 12; j_gene: TRBJ1-5; d_gene: -; v_gene: TRBV7-9; CDR3aa: CASSAVTGAQHF; CDR3nt: TGTGCCAGCAGCGCTGTGACCGGGGCCCAGCATTTT
abundance: -; len: 13; j_gene: TRBJ2-7; d_gene: -; v_gene: TRBV21-1; CDR3aa: CASSKDRPYEQYF; CDR3nt: TGTGCCAGCAGCAAAGACAGACCCTACGAGCAGTACTTC
abundance: once; len: 12; j_gene: TRBJ2-5; d_gene: -; v_gene: TRBV7-2; CDR3aa: CASSLVEETQYF; CDR3nt: TGTGCCAGCAGCTTAGTAGAAGAGACCCAGTACTTC
abundance: once; len: 14; j_gene: TRBJ1-6; d_gene: -; v_gene: TRBV2; CDR3aa: CASMLRHNNSPLHF; CDR3nt: TGTGCCAGCATGCTACGACATAATAATTCACCCCTCCACTTT
abundance: -; len: 15; j_gene: TRBJ2-2; d_gene: TRBD2; v_gene: TRBV7-9; CDR3aa: CASSFTSANTGELFF; CDR3nt: TGTGCCAGCAGCTTCACTAGCGCGAACACCGGGGAGCTGTTTTTT
abundance: -; len: 12; j_gene: TRBJ1-2; d_gene: -; v_gene: TRBV30; CDR3aa: CAWSIQRGGYTF; CDR3nt: TGTGCCTGGAGTATCCAGAGGGGTGGCTACACCTTC
abundance: -; len: 15; j_gene: TRBJ2-6; d_gene: -; v_gene: TRBV9; CDR3aa: CASSVGGSGANVLTF; CDR3nt: TGTGCCAGCAGCGTAGGAGGATCTGGGGCCAACGTCCTGACTTTC
abundance: -; len: 16; j_gene: TRBJ1-1; d_gene: -; v_gene: TRBV11-3; CDR3aa: CASSASPSGRSTEAFF; CDR3nt: TGTGCCAGCAGCGCCTCCCCCTCAGGGAGAAGCACTGAAGCTTTCTTT
abundance: -; len: 12; j_gene: TRBJ1-1; d_gene: -; v_gene: TRBV15; CDR3aa: CATSRDAGEAFF; CDR3nt: TGTGCCACCAGCAGAGATGCCGGTGAAGCTTTCTTT
abundance: -; len: 13; j_gene: TRBJ2-1; d_gene: -; v_gene: TRBV9; CDR3aa: CASSIALSNEQFF; CDR3nt: TGTGCCAGCAGCATAGCGTTAAGCAATGAGCAGTTCTTC
abundance: once; len: 14; j_gene: TRBJ1-2; d_gene: TRBD1; v_gene: TRBV2; CDR3aa: CASLQGTGIYGYTF; CDR3nt: TGTGCCAGCCTCCAAGGGACAGGGATATATGGCTACACCTTC
abundance: -; len: 15; j_gene: TRBJ2-3; d_gene: TRBD2; v_gene: TRBV11-2; CDR3aa: CASSLNGGETDTQYF; CDR3nt: TGTGCCAGCAGCTTAAATGGGGGGGAAACAGATACGCAGTATTTT
abundance: -; len: 15; j_gene: TRBJ1-6; d_gene: -; v_gene: TRBV7-9; CDR3aa: CASSLEEGGNSPLHF; CDR3nt: TGTGCCAGCAGCTTAGAGGAGGGAGGAAATTCACCCCTCCACTTT
abundance: -; len: 20; j_gene: TRBJ2-1; d_gene: TRBD2; v_gene: TRBV7-6; CDR3aa: CASSLGVGGTSGRATNEQFF; CDR3nt: TGTGCCAGCAGCTTAGGAGTCGGAGGGACTAGCGGGAGGGCTACGAATGAGCAGTTCTTC
abundance: -; len: 15; j_gene: TRBJ2-1; d_gene: -; v_gene: TRBV5-1; CDR3aa: CASSHGGAAYNEQFF; CDR3nt: TGCGCCAGCAGCCATGGGGGGGCAGCCTACAATGAGCAGTTCTTC
abundance: -; len: 12; j_gene: TRBJ1-2; d_gene: -; v_gene: TRBV5-4; CDR3aa: CASSLGEFGYTF; CDR3nt: TGTGCCAGCAGCTTGGGAGAGTTTGGCTACACCTTC
abundance: -; len: 14; j_gene: TRBJ1-1; d_gene: -; v_gene: TRBV5-1; CDR3aa: CASSFFGTAVEAFF; CDR3nt: TGCGCCAGCAGCTTCTTCGGGACTGCCGTTGAAGCTTTCTTT
abundance: -; len: 14; j_gene: TRBJ1-5; d_gene: TRBD1; v_gene: TRBV6-5; CDR3aa: CASSYRQGDQPQHF; CDR3nt: TGTGCCAGCAGTTATAGACAGGGGGATCAGCCCCAGCATTTT
abundance: -; len: 13; j_gene: TRBJ1-5; d_gene: -; v_gene: TRBV7-9; CDR3aa: CASSLEAGGPQHF; CDR3nt: TGTGCCAGCAGCTTAGAGGCGGGCGGGCCCCAGCATTTT
abundance: once; len: 16; j_gene: TRBJ1-5; d_gene: TRBD1; v_gene: TRBV6-1; CDR3aa: CASSGSLAGGYQPQHF; CDR3nt: TGTGCCAGCAGTGGTTCATTAGCAGGGGGCTATCAGCCCCAGCATTTT
abundance: -; len: 15; j_gene: TRBJ1-3; d_gene: -; v_gene: TRBV7-8; CDR3aa: CASSLAPSSGNTIYF; CDR3nt: TGTGCCAGCAGCTTAGCGCCAAGCTCTGGAAACACCATATATTTT
abundance: once; len: 15; j_gene: TRBJ1-2; d_gene: -; v_gene: TRBV7-9; CDR3aa: CASSLVAGSDYGYTF; CDR3nt: TGTGCCAGCAGCCTCGTGGCGGGGAGTGACTATGGCTACACCTTC
abundance: few; len: 14; j_gene: TRBJ1-2; d_gene: -; v_gene: TRBV6-1; CDR3aa: CASNTPGPAVVYTF; CDR3nt: TGTGCCAGCAATACCCCCGGACCTGCGGTAGTCTACACCTTC
abundance: -; len: 13; j_gene: TRBJ2-2; d_gene: -; v_gene: TRBV2; CDR3aa: CATRTTATGELFF; CDR3nt: TGTGCCACCCGGACGACCGCCACCGGGGAGCTGTTTTTT
abundance: -; len: 12; j_gene: TRBJ2-1; d_gene: -; v_gene: TRBV18; CDR3aa: CASSPTFYEQFF; CDR3nt: TGTGCCAGCTCACCAACGTTTTATGAGCAGTTCTTC
abundance: -; len: 14; j_gene: TRBJ2-3; d_gene: -; v_gene: TRBV15; CDR3aa: CATSRERAGDTQYF; CDR3nt: TGTGCCACCAGCAGAGAGAGGGCCGGAGATACGCAGTATTTT
abundance: -; len: 15; j_gene: TRBJ2-7; d_gene: -; v_gene: TRBV6-4; CDR3aa: CASMAPDRDTYEQYF; CDR3nt: TGTGCCAGCATGGCCCCCGACCGGGACACCTACGAGCAGTACTTC
abundance: few; len: 13; j_gene: TRBJ2-1; d_gene: TRBD1; v_gene: TRBV2; CDR3aa: CASRGTGNNEQFF; CDR3nt: TGTGCCAGCAGGGGGACAGGGAACAATGAGCAGTTCTTC
abundance: -; len: 14; j_gene: TRBJ1-2; d_gene: TRBD1; v_gene: TRBV19; CDR3aa: CASSRVGQHYGYTF; CDR3nt: TGTGCCAGTAGCCGCGTGGGACAGCACTATGGCTACACCTTC
abundance: -; len: 12; j_gene: TRBJ2-3; d_gene: TRBD2; v_gene: TRBV27; CDR3aa: CAAGLGTDTQYF; CDR3nt: TGTGCCGCGGGACTAGGCACAGATACGCAGTATTTT